This T cell receptor beta chain stems from a study of Ad26.COV2.S vaccination and SARS-CoV-2 variants. Sequenced by immunoSEQ multiplex PCR; TCRdb stores in-frame clones only, minus some. The data contain roughly 410,000 clones, about 80% of them singletons. The treatment here: 19 received Ad26.COV2.S at low or high dose, single or two shots; 5 received placebo; per-sample allocation not given. The study sampled participants on day 63 after the first vaccine or placebo injection. V was clipped by 2 bases and J by 1 base, with 15 bases between them. CDR3 length: 16 residues. Germline V gene sequence: CDR1 MNHEY, CDR2 SVGEGT. A single count supports this clone.

Sequences were derived from peripheral blood, sampled in a trial of Ad26.COV2.S vaccine versus placebo. The source of this sequence is a person aged 18 to 59 who received the Ad26.COV2.S COVID-19 vaccine or a placebo. This chain uses TRBV6-2 or TRBV6-3 with TRBJ2-7; the D gene is possibly TRBD1 (6 bases). This chain's CDR3 is CASSYRQTDSSYEQYF. The CDR3, as DNA: TGTGCCAGCAGTTACAGGCAGACGGACAGTTCCTACGAGCAGTACTTC.